This TCR beta chain stems from a study of tumor and adjacent non-tumor tissue in lung cancer. Concerning this clonotype: One end of the junction is discordant with germline, which a read error may explain.

RNA was extracted from bulk tissue without any cell sorting. More than 3 cm separated this lung sample from the edge of the tumor. Three rounds of nested PCR, following a modified ARM-PCR protocol, produced the TCRbeta library. TCRdb called the multiplex PCR reads again in MiXCR, with one record for every CDR3 protein. The sample comprises more than 60,000 distinct CDR3 sequences, roughly three quarters of which are singletons, and 40% to 50% rests with the top ten. The CDR3 loop spans 13 amino acids. Germline V gene sequence: CDR1 KGHDR, CDR2 SFDVKD. The genes are TRBV24-1 and TRBJ2-7, with D perhaps TRBD2 (6 bases). The TCR was taken from a man between 60 and 70 years old with non-small cell lung cancer. The sample taken for sequencing was distant non-tumor lung tissue. The CDR3 is CAISVARGYEQYF. The CDR3 DNA reads as TGTGCCATCAGTGTAGCGCGGGGTTACGAGCAGTACTTC.